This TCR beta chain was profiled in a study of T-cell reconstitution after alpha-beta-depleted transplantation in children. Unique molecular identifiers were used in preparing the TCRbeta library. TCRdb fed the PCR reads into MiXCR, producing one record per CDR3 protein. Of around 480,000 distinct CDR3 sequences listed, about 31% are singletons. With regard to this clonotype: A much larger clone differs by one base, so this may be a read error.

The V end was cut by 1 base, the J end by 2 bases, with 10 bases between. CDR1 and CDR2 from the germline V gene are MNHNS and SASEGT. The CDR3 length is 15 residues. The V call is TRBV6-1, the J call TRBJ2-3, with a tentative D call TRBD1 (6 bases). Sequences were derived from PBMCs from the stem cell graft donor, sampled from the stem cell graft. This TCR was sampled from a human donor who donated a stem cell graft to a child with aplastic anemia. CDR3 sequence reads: CASSEDNRVTDTQYF. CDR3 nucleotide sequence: TGTGCCAGCAGTGAAGACAACAGGGTCACAGATACGCAGTATTTT.